Described below is a single T cell receptor beta chain sequence and its context. The sample is drawn from a study of blood T cell repertoires in COVID-19. Study-wide background: COVID-19 samples from acute and convalescent phases originated in the United States, Italy and Spain. Nucleic acid was either cDNA or gDNA, and it came from T cells, B-cell-depleted T cells, or PBMCs.

The V and J ends lost 3 bases and 6 bases, in that order; junction bases with no gene match: 8. CDR3 size: 14 residues. Germline V lookup: CDR1 SGHRS, CDR2 YFSETQ. Source study methods: Researchers report that nucleated cell counts were estimated from reference gene primer amplification. Profiling relied on immunoSEQ multiplex PCR, and the TCRdb table lists in-frame clones only, not all of them. The V and J calls and clone size are taken from that table; D and trimming were inferred from the DNA. The sample lists 150,000 to 200,000 clones; approximately 92% were seen once. This receptor was taken from a man in his fifties or sixties with acute or convalescent COVID-19. Sequencing was performed on peripheral blood. The chain combines TRBV5-1 with TRBJ1-2, with 7 nucleotides matching TRBD1. This CDR3 reads CASSSTGQPDGYTF. The CDR3 bases are TGCGCCAGCAGCTCAACGGGACAGCCCGATGGCTACACCTTC.